This entry concerns a single T cell receptor (beta chain). The source of the sample is a study of OX40 agonist ivuxolimab in advanced cancers. At the level of the study: Patients received intravenous ivuxolimab every 2 weeks at 0.01 to 10 mg/kg. The study reported partial responses in three patients: one hepatocellular carcinoma, two cutaneous melanoma.

Method: immunoSEQ multiplex PCR; TCRdb's copy keeps in-frame clones and lacks some. The table records fewer than 100,000 clones, around 86% of them present only once. This sequence originates from an adult with an advanced solid tumor such as melanoma, head and neck, liver or kidney cancer. The sample was CD4+ or CD8+ T cells sorted from blood, taken in a trial of the OX40 agonist ivuxolimab.

The CDR3 spells CASSQNTHEAFF. CDR3 DNA sequence: TGTGCCAGCAGCCAGAACACCCATGAAGCTTTCTTT. The chain joins TRBV14 to TRBJ1-1; D is undetermined. CDR3 length: 12 amino acids. The germline V gene encodes CDR1 SGHDN and CDR2 FVKESK. The V end was cut by 3 bases, the J end by 7 bases, with 9 bases between.